This T cell receptor (beta chain) was obtained from a study of blood T cells in healthy people across ages. Across the whole study: About one barcoded beta molecule per two T cells was captured by template switching. Study results and caveats: TCR beta diversity, measured per million T cells, fell in a roughly linear way with age.

This clonotype was seen a few times. Antigen: not known. Primed by a sample-barcoded 5' primer and a J-beta primer mix, a second PCR proceeded for about 7 to 12 cycles. Each CDR3 protein is one row after TCRdb ran MiXCR on the 5' RACE reads. Of some 780,000 distinct CDR3 sequences detected, around 50% appear once; the ten largest clones hold about a quarter. There are 16 residues in the CDR3. The germline gives CDR1 MNHNY, CDR2 SVGAGI (reference sequence). After removal of 5 bases from V and 2 bases from J, the junction contained 10 bases not matched to a gene. Peripheral blood was drawn, around 9.4 milliliters per donor. Isolation per sample recovered at least 6 million PBMCs.

This receptor was taken from a middle-aged man in good health. The chain has TRBV6-6 and TRBJ1-1, with 8 bases fitting TRBD1. What was sequenced was blood. The CDR3 loop is CASSAPDRGGNTEAFF. CDR3 coding DNA: TGTGCCAGCAGTGCCCCAGACAGGGGAGGAAACACTGAAGCTTTCTTT.